The entry that follows covers one T cell receptor beta chain sequence. Original methodology: The assay estimated nucleated cells by amplifying reference gene primers. Sequencing was performed with immunoSEQ multiplex PCR; in TCRdb, only in-frame clones are kept and a portion is missing. Clonal size and the V and J genes are those of that table, whereas D and trimming came from the DNA. Among just over 25,000 clones, around nine tenths were seen once, and the ten largest hold around 15%. This sample is part of a study of blood T cell repertoires in COVID-19. Study-wide background: The study drew acute and convalescent COVID-19 samples from the United States, Italy and Spain. In each case, the material was cDNA or gDNA derived from T cells, B-cell-depleted T cells, or PBMCs.

Trimming took 4 bases from V and 3 from J; bases not matched to a gene: 6. The germline gives CDR1 SGHTA, CDR2 FQGNSA. This CDR3 contains 14 residues. The sequence was collected from a man between 65 and 85 years old with acute or convalescent COVID-19. This chain uses TRBV7-2 with TRBJ2-7; the match to TRBD2 covers 7 bases. Sequences were obtained from peripheral blood. This chain's CDR3 is CASSSWGGYYEQYF. CDR3 bases: TGTGCCAGCAGCTCCTGGGGGGGATACTACGAGCAGTACTTC.